This T cell receptor beta chain emerged from a study of vaccination effects on CD4 cells after COVID-19. CDR3 size: 17 residues. CDR1 is GTSNPN, CDR2 SVGIG, per germline (reference sequence). V trimming: 2 bases; J trimming: 1 base; junction bases outside the gene matches: 7. Clones were sequenced by immunoSEQ multiplex PCR, and TCRdb holds only the in-frame ones, with some missing. This table has 15,000 to 20,000 clones, about 75% appearing once. Using viral peptide pools, the ViraFEST assay grew out antigen-specific CD4+ T cells prior to sequencing. Cultured cells yielded isolated CD4+ T cells after around 10 days. It was two doses of either the BNT162b2 or mRNA-1273 vaccine that participants received. Of note for this clone: Its antigen is unknown.

The clonotype originates from a human donor who received a COVID-19 vaccine. The starting material was CD4+ T cells from PBMCs cultured with HCoV-NL63 spike peptides, obtained after COVID-19 vaccination. The chain couples TRBV30 to TRBJ2-2; 10 bases are a match to TRBD2. Here the CDR3 reads CAWSSGRAKRNTGELFF. For the CDR3, the DNA is TGTGCCTGGAGTAGCGGGAGGGCCAAACGGAACACCGGGGAGCTGTTTTTT.